Listed below are T cell receptor beta chains from one sample, sequenced in a study of spatial heterogeneity in lung cancer. In TCRdb, the 5' RACE reads were re-called with MiXCR into one record per CDR3 protein. The table lists over 75,000 distinct CDR3 sequences, around 21% of them singletons, with 6.2% in the top ten. The material sequenced was PBMCs, taken at surgery. The receptors here all came from a male donor with early-stage non-small cell lung cancer. Both conserved end residues are part of each CDR3.

v_call cdr3_aa
TRBV7-9 CASSLDPRDSHSTDTQYF
TRBV15 CATAPGTDAYNEQFF
TRBV4-1 CASRLSGGNTEAFF
TRBV9 CASSFEGNEQFF
TRBV6-6 CASSRGQYYEQYF
TRBV6-2/TRBV6-3 CASSQSGGRYEQYF
TRBV7-3 CASSPSGSTDTQYF
TRBV6-5 CASSPSPALRAFF
TRBV12-3/TRBV12-4 CASSTTHRTDTQYF
TRBV3-1 CASSHRRAQETQYF
TRBV29-1 CSVEDRSGDLETQYF
TRBV6-5 CASRAPGSYEQYF
TRBV7-9 CASSVPNYGYTF
TRBV19 CASNFGTGGWNEQFF
TRBV30 CAQARLRGREQFF
TRBV7-8 CASSSYGLAEGSSYNEQFF
TRBV27 CASSSQGGYSGANVLTF
TRBV7-2 CASSLRRGFYNEQFF
TRBV5-1 CASSLHLAGGSTDTQYF
TRBV5-1 CASSLDGHEIETQYF
TRBV3-1 CASSPWDREGEQYF
TRBV11-2 CASSSTGRVAGANVLTF
TRBV3-1 CASTTGVGELFF
TRBV7-9 CASSLAGDAYEQYF
TRBV5-4 CASSSSGINEQYF
TRBV4-3 CASSQGRNNSPLHF
TRBV5-1 CASSPGVLNYGYTF
TRBV28 CASNADRVASGNTIYF
TRBV12-3/TRBV12-4 CASSLAPAEQYF
TRBV11-3 CASSLVVEPYEQYF
TRBV20-1 CSAVQGGNTGELFF
TRBV29-1 CSVESPGIYNEQFF
TRBV7-3 CASSLYGSPNTEAFF
TRBV6-2/TRBV6-3 CASSYSPPTGLYNEQFF
TRBV2 CASSVHGGMYNEQFF
TRBV7-9 CASSLEGLYEKLFF
TRBV12-3/TRBV12-4 CASNFGQNTGELFF
TRBV10-3 CAISPGQDPNYGYTF
TRBV11-3 CASSSGSTSGTDTQYF
TRBV10-3 CAISNGQETQYF
TRBV4-2 CASSQLSGGNTGELFF
TRBV7-9 CASSPGSRTPLYEQYF
TRBV11-3 CASSLDQTAYEQYF
TRBV3-1 CASSQGSSVAGGEQYF
TRBV6-2/TRBV6-3 CASGYLGGNQPQHF
TRBV19 CAPQGGPNEQYF
TRBV20-1 CSANTGGGTEAFF
TRBV5-1 CASSLGDRSETQYF
TRBV5-1 CASSLGRGQPQHF
TRBV11-2 CASSLGGGLYEQYF
TRBV28 CASRRTSGAREQYF
TRBV12-3/TRBV12-4 CASTGLAVLDTQYF
TRBV11-3 CASSAGPLEGSDGYTF
TRBV7-6 CASSLVLRSDGNEQFF